The rows below give T cell receptor beta chains drawn from one sample of a study of shared clonotypes between healthy human individuals. Generated by immunoSEQ multiplex PCR, the TCRdb table keeps only in-frame clones and is missing some. The table lists roughly 640,000 clones, approximately 97% of them singletons. The sample comprised naive CD4+ T cells sorted from blood. The receptors were gathered from a woman aged 30 to 39 in good health. Both conserved end residues are part of each CDR3. The order of the fields is V gene, J gene, clone size, D gene, CDR3 protein, CDR3 DNA. D genes are given only for firm matches. Some rows mark clone size as missing; the rest say once, few, many or name a class of expanded clone.

v_call: TRBV28; j_call: TRBJ1-6; clone_size: .; d_call: .; cdr3_aa: CASSLSGRPLHF; cdr3_nt: TGTGCCAGCAGTTTATCTGGTCGTCCCCTCCACTTT
v_call: TRBV29-1; j_call: TRBJ1-1; clone_size: .; d_call: .; cdr3_aa: CSASPQGLNTEAFF; cdr3_nt: TGCAGCGCCTCTCCGCAGGGTTTGAACACTGAAGCTTTCTTT
v_call: TRBV6-1; j_call: TRBJ2-2; clone_size: .; d_call: .; cdr3_aa: CASSEYTTTNTGELFF; cdr3_nt: TGTGCCAGCAGTGAATACACTACGACTAACACCGGGGAGCTGTTTTTT
v_call: TRBV13; j_call: TRBJ2-7; clone_size: .; d_call: .; cdr3_aa: CASSLRGKTDSYEQYF; cdr3_nt: TGTGCCAGCAGCTTAAGGGGGAAGACAGACTCCTACGAGCAGTACTTC
v_call: TRBV5-1; j_call: TRBJ2-5; clone_size: .; d_call: .; cdr3_aa: CASSLEGEQYF; cdr3_nt: TGCGCCAGCAGCTTGGAAGGGGAGCAGTACTTC
v_call: TRBV7-3; j_call: TRBJ2-1; clone_size: .; d_call: TRBD1; cdr3_aa: CASSLGTGHEQFF; cdr3_nt: TGTGCCAGCAGCCTGGGGACAGGTCATGAGCAGTTCTTC
v_call: TRBV5-1; j_call: TRBJ2-2; clone_size: .; d_call: TRBD1; cdr3_aa: CASSLGRGRTGELFF; cdr3_nt: TGCGCCAGCAGCTTGGGCAGGGGGCGTACCGGGGAGCTGTTTTTT
v_call: TRBV19; j_call: TRBJ1-5; clone_size: .; d_call: TRBD1; cdr3_aa: CASKGDRGYQPQHF; cdr3_nt: TGTGCCAGTAAGGGCGACAGGGGGTATCAGCCCCAGCATTTT
v_call: TRBV6-5; j_call: TRBJ2-7; clone_size: once; d_call: TRBD1; cdr3_aa: CASKTGGEQYF; cdr3_nt: TGTGCCAGTAAAACAGGGGGAGAGCAGTACTTC
v_call: TRBV4-1; j_call: TRBJ1-4; clone_size: .; d_call: TRBD1; cdr3_aa: CASSQGGTDEKLFF; cdr3_nt: TGCGCCAGCAGCCAAGGAGGGACAGATGAAAAACTGTTTTTT
v_call: TRBV11-2; j_call: TRBJ2-7; clone_size: .; d_call: TRBD2; cdr3_aa: CASSRTSGSYEQYF; cdr3_nt: TGTGCCAGCAGCCGGACTAGCGGGTCCTACGAGCAGTACTTC
v_call: TRBV25-1; j_call: TRBJ2-7; clone_size: .; d_call: .; cdr3_aa: CASSGSSYSYEQYF; cdr3_nt: TGTGCCAGCAGTGGAAGTTCCTACTCCTACGAGCAGTACTTC
v_call: TRBV28; j_call: TRBJ1-5; clone_size: .; d_call: TRBD1; cdr3_aa: CASMVPQGAHQPQHF; cdr3_nt: TGTGCCAGCATGGTCCCGCAGGGGGCCCATCAGCCCCAGCATTTT
v_call: TRBV6-1; j_call: TRBJ2-3; clone_size: .; d_call: TRBD2; cdr3_aa: CASRLARVTDTQYF; cdr3_nt: TGTGCCAGCAGACTAGCGCGGGTCACAGATACGCAGTATTTT
v_call: TRBV27; j_call: TRBJ1-5; clone_size: .; d_call: .; cdr3_aa: CASSYQAGQGQPQHF; cdr3_nt: TGTGCCAGCAGTTACCAGGCGGGGCAAGGCCAGCCCCAGCATTTT
v_call: TRBV5-4; j_call: TRBJ1-4; clone_size: .; d_call: .; cdr3_aa: CASSLQTGLREKLFF; cdr3_nt: TGTGCCAGCAGCCTCCAGACAGGCTTGCGGGAAAAACTGTTTTTT
v_call: TRBV7-6; j_call: TRBJ2-5; clone_size: once; d_call: .; cdr3_aa: CASSLGPYQETQYF; cdr3_nt: TGTGCCAGCAGCTTAGGACCATACCAAGAGACCCAGTACTTC
v_call: TRBV11-2; j_call: TRBJ2-1; clone_size: once; d_call: .; cdr3_aa: CASSLASLANEQFF; cdr3_nt: TGTGCCAGCAGCTTAGCTAGCCTTGCCAATGAGCAGTTCTTC
v_call: TRBV19; j_call: TRBJ1-2; clone_size: .; d_call: .; cdr3_aa: CASSPTGPWGGYTF; cdr3_nt: TGTGCCAGTTCCCCGACAGGCCCCTGGGGTGGCTACACCTTC
v_call: TRBV5-1; j_call: TRBJ2-7; clone_size: .; d_call: TRBD1; cdr3_aa: CASSPGTAYEQYF; cdr3_nt: TGCGCCAGCAGCCCCGGGACAGCCTACGAGCAGTACTTC
v_call: TRBV19; j_call: TRBJ2-7; clone_size: .; d_call: TRBD2; cdr3_aa: CASSDSGRAYEQYF; cdr3_nt: TGTGCCAGTAGTGATAGCGGGAGGGCTTACGAGCAGTACTTC
v_call: TRBV29-1; j_call: TRBJ1-1; clone_size: .; d_call: .; cdr3_aa: CSVDGGRRNTEAFF; cdr3_nt: TGCAGCGTTGACGGGGGACGGAGAAACACTGAAGCTTTCTTT
v_call: TRBV14; j_call: TRBJ2-2; clone_size: .; d_call: .; cdr3_aa: CASSQGIRGKNTGELFF; cdr3_nt: TGTGCCAGCAGCCAGGGTATCCGAGGGAAGAACACCGGGGAGCTGTTTTTT
v_call: TRBV5-1; j_call: TRBJ2-1; clone_size: .; d_call: TRBD2; cdr3_aa: CASSLPLASSYNEQFF; cdr3_nt: TGCGCCAGCAGCCTTCCACTAGCGAGCTCCTACAATGAGCAGTTCTTC
v_call: TRBV28; j_call: TRBJ2-3; clone_size: .; d_call: .; cdr3_aa: CASSFGRRGRTDTQYF; cdr3_nt: TGTGCCAGCAGTTTTGGGCGGAGGGGACGCACAGATACGCAGTATTTT
v_call: TRBV5-1; j_call: TRBJ1-2; clone_size: once; d_call: TRBD1; cdr3_aa: CASSLTGEGYTF; cdr3_nt: TGCGCCAGCAGCTTGACAGGGGAGGGCTACACCTTC
v_call: TRBV11-2; j_call: TRBJ2-2; clone_size: .; d_call: .; cdr3_aa: CASSLFGSNTGELFF; cdr3_nt: TGTGCCAGCAGCTTATTCGGGAGCAATACCGGGGAGCTGTTTTTT